Described below is a single TCR beta chain sequence and its context. Trimming removed 7 bases from V and 5 bases from J; junction bases left unmatched: 12. Germline V lookup: CDR1 SNHLY, CDR2 FYNNEI. CDR3 length: 16 residues. As for treatment: some 19 received Ad26.COV2.S at low or high dose, single or two shots; a few received placebo; per-sample allocation not given. Sample collection was performed on day 63 after the first vaccine or placebo injection. This sample is drawn from a study of Ad26.COV2.S vaccination and SARS-CoV-2 variants. Here immunoSEQ multiplex PCR was the method, and the copy in TCRdb shows in-frame clones only, minus some. The sample consists of roughly 700,000 clones, around 90% of them appearing once.

V usage is TRBV2 and J usage is TRBJ2-5; 11 bases are shared with TRBD2. This material consisted of peripheral blood, taken in a trial of Ad26.COV2.S vaccine versus placebo. This receptor was identified in a person aged 18-65 years who received the Ad26.COV2.S COVID-19 vaccine or a placebo. CDR3 in amino acids: CASTSGTSGSWETQYF. Written as DNA, the CDR3 is TGTGCCAGCACTTCTGGTACTAGCGGGAGTTGGGAGACCCAGTACTTC.